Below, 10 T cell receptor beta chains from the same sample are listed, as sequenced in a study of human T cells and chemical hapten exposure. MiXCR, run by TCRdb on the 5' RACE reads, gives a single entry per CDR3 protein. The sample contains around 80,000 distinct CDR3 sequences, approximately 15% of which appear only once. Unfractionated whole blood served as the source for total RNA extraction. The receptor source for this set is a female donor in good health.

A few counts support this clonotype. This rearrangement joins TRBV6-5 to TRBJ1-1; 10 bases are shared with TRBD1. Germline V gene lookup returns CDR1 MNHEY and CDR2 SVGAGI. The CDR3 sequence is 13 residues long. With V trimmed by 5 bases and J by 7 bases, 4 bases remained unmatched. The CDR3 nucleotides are TGTGCCAGCAGTCGGACAGGGGGTTATGAAGCTTTCTTT. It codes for CASSRTGGYEAFF.

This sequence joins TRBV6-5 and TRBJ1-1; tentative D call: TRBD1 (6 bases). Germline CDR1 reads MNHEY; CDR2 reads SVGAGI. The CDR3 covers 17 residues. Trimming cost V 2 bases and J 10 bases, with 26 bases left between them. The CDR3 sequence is CASSYRAGVPQARPAFF. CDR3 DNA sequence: TGTGCCAGCAGTTACAGGGCAGGGGTCCCGCAAGCCCGGCCAGCTTTCTTT.

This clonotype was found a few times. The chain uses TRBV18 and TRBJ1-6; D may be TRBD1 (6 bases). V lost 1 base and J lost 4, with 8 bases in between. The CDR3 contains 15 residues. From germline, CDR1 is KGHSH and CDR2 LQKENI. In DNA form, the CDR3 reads TGTGCCAGCTCACCACAGGGACATTATAATTCACCCCTCCACTTT. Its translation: CASSPQGHYNSPLHF.

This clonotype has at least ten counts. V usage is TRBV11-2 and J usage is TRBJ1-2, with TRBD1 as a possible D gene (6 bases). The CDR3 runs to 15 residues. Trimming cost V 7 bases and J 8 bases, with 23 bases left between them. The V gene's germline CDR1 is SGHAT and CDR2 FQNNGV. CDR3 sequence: CASTSGGGDLSGYTF. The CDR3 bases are TGTGCCAGCACCTCCGGAGGGGGTGACCTGAGCGGCTACACCTTC.

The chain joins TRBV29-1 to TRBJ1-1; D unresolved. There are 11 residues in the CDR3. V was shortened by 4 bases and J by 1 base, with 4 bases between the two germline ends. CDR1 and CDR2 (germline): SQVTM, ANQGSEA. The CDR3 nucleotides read TGCAGCGTTGCCCGGAACACTGAAGCTTTCTTT. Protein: CSVARNTEAFF.

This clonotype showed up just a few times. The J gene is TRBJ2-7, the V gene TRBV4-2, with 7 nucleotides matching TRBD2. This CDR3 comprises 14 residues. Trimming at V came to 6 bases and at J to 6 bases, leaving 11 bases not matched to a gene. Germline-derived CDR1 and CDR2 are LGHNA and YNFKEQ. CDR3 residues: CASRGLLDRGEQYF. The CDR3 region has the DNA TGTGCCAGCAGGGGACTATTAGACCGGGGCGAGCAGTACTTC.

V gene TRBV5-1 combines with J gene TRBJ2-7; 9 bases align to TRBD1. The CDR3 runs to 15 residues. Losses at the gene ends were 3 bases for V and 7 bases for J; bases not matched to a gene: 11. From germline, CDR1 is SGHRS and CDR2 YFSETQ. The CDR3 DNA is TGCGCCAGCAGCTCACAGGGGGCGCAGGGAGAAGAGCAGTACTTC. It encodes CASSSQGAQGEEQYF.

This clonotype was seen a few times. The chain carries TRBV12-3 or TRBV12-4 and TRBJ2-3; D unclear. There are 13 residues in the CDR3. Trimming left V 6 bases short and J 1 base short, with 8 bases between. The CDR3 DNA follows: TGTGCCAGCAGCCCCACCGGCACAGATACGCAGTATTTT. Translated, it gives CASSPTGTDTQYF.

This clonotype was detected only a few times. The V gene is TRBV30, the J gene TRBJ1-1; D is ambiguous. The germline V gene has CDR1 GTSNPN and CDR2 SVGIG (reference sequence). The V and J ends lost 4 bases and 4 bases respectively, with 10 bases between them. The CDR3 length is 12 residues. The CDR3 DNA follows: TGTGCCTGGAAATACCTAGTCACTGAAGCTTTCTTT. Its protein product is CAWKYLVTEAFF. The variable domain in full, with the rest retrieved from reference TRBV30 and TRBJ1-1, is SQTIHQWPATLVQPVGSPLSLECTVEGTSNPNLYWYRQAAGRGLQLLFYSVGIGQISSEVPQNLSASRPQDRQFILSSKKLLLSDSGFYLCAWKYLVTEAFFGQGTRLTVV.

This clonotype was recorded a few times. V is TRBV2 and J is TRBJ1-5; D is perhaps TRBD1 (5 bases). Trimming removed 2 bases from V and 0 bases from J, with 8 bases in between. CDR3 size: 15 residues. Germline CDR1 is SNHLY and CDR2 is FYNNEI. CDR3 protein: CASSEWGYSNQPQHF. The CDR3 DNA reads TGTGCCAGCAGTGAATGGGGGTATAGCAATCAGCCCCAGCATTTT. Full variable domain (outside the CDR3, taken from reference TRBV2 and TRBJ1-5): EPEVTQTPSHQVTQMGQEVILRCVPISNHLYFYWYRQILGQKVEFLVSFYNNEISEKSEIFDDQFSVERPDGSNFTLKIRSTKLEDSAMYFCASSEWGYSNQPQHFGDGTRLSIL.